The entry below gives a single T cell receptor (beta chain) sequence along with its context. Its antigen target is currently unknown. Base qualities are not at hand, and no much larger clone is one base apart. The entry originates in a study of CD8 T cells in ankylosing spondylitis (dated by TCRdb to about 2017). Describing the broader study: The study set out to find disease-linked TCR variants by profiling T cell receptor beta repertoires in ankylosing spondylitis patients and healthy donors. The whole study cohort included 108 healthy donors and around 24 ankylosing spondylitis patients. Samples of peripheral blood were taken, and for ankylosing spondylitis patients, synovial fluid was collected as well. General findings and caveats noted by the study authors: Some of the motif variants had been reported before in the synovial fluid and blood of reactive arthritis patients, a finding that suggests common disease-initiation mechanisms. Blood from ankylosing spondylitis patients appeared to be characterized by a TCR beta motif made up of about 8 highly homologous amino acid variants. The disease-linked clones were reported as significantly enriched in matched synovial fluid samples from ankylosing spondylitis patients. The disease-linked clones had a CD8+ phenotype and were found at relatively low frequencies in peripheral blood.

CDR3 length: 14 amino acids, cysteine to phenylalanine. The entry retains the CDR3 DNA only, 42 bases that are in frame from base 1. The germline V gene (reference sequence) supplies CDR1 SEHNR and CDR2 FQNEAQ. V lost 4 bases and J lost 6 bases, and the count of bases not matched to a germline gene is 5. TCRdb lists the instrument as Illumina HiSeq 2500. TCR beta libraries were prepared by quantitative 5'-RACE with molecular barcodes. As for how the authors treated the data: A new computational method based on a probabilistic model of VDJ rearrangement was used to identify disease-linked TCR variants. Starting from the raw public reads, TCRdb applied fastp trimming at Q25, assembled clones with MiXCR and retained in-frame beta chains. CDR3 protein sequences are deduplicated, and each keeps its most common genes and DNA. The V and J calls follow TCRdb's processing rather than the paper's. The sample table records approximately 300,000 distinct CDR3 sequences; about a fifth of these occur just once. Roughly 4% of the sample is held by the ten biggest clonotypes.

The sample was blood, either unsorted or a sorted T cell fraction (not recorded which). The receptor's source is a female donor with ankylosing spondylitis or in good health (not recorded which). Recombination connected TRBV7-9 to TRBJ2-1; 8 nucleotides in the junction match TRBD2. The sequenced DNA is TGTGCCAGCAGCTCCAGCGGGAGTATCAATGAGCAGTTCTTC. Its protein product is CASSSSGSINEQFF.